Listed below are T cell receptor beta chains from one sample, sequenced in a study of tumor-infiltrating lymphocytes in oesophageal squamous cell carcinoma. TCRdb reprocessed the PCR reads via MiXCR and lists one record per CDR3 protein. This table holds about 21,000 distinct CDR3 sequences, 35% to 45% found once. The sequencing input was esophageal tumor tissue. The receptors originated from a male donor with esophageal squamous cell carcinoma. Each CDR3 is given with its conserved first and last residue. Fields, in order: V gene, D gene, clone size, J gene, CDR3 protein, CDR3 DNA. A D gene is named only where the DNA matches it firmly. Only part of the rows carry a size: once, few, many, or a class if the clone is expanded.

TRBV6-2/TRBV6-3,.,many,TRBJ2-7,CASSFLADLGYEQYF,TGTGCCAGCAGTTTTTTGGCGGACCTCGGCTACGAGCAGTACTTC
TRBV6-1,TRBD2,.,TRBJ2-1,CASSTGEGGDEQFF,TGTGCCAGCAGTACGGGGGAGGGCGGCGATGAGCAGTTCTTC
TRBV5-1,TRBD2,many,TRBJ2-5,CASSLALAGAETQYF,TGCGCCAGCAGCTTGGCCCTAGCGGGAGCGGAGACCCAGTACTTC
TRBV5-4,TRBD1,many,TRBJ2-1,CASSLNPVQGDEQFF,TGCGCCAGCAGCTTAAATCCCGTACAGGGGGATGAGCAGTTCTTC
TRBV20-1,.,.,TRBJ1-1,CSAKIPHVGAFF,TGCAGTGCTAAGATACCCCATGTCGGAGCTTTCTTT
TRBV7-2,.,large,TRBJ2-7,CASSLAVGYEQYF,TGTGCCAGCAGCTTAGCGGTAGGGTACGAGCAGTACTTC
TRBV7-2,TRBD2,.,TRBJ2-1,CASSLAPSGTAYNEQFF,TGTGCCAGCAGCTTAGCGCCTAGCGGGACTGCCTACAATGAGCAGTTCTTC
TRBV7-6,.,.,TRBJ1-6,CASSSNPGASSYNSPLHF,TGTGCCAGCAGCTCAAACCCCGGGGCGAGCTCCTATAATTCACCCCTCCACTTC
TRBV7-9,TRBD2,medium-sized,TRBJ2-5,CAALASGRETQYF,TGTGCAGCCCTAGCTAGCGGGAGGGAGACCCAGTACTTC
TRBV6-5,.,.,TRBJ2-2,CASAGASPSGELFF,TGTGCCAGCGCGGGGGCTAGCCCATCCGGGGAGCTGTTTTTT
TRBV7-9,TRBD2,many,TRBJ2-2,CASVGGSNTGELFF,TGTGCCAGCGTCGGGGGGTCGAACACCGGGGAGCTGTTTTTT
TRBV5-4,TRBD2,many,TRBJ2-5,CASGTWEGKTQYF,TGCGCCAGCGGTACGTGGGAGGGCAAGACCCAGTACTTC
TRBV7-3,.,.,TRBJ1-1,CASSLRGGTNTEAFF,TGTGCCAGCAGCTTAAGGGGAGGTACGAACACTGAAGCTTTCTTT
TRBV29-1,.,.,TRBJ2-7,CSVVGVHEQYF,TGCAGCGTTGTAGGGGTTCACGAGCAGTACTTC
TRBV6-8,TRBD1,.,TRBJ1-1,CASTPGRGRRWMNTEAFF,TGTGCCAGCACCCCAGGAAGGGGGCGAAGATGGATGAACACTGAAGCTTTCTTT
TRBV10-1,.,many,TRBJ2-6,CASSERSLWLHLRF,.
TRBV10-1,.,many,TRBJ1-4,CASSPGDLNEKLFF,TGCGCCAGCAGTCCGGGAGACCTTAATGAAAAACTGTTTTTT
TRBV12-3/TRBV12-4,.,.,TRBJ2-5,CASTQGRTAQETQYF,TGTGCCAGCACCCAAGGGAGGACGGCCCAAGAGACCCAGTACTTC
TRBV7-3,TRBD2,.,TRBJ2-7,CASSLIGWRGSYEQYF,TGTGCCAGCAGCTTAATAGGTTGGCGGGGGTCCTACGAGCAGTACTTC
TRBV7-9,.,many,TRBJ2-2,CASSFGAGTNTGELFF,TGTGCCAGCAGCTTTGGAGCGGGCACGAACACCGGGGAGCTGTTTTTT
TRBV24-1,TRBD2,.,TRBJ2-5,CATSGTSGAQETQYF,TGTGCCACCAGTGGGACTAGCGGTGCACAAGAGACCCAGTACTTC
TRBV5-1,.,many,TRBJ2-3,CASSLLSELDTQYF,TGCGCCAGCAGCTTGCTTAGCGAACTAGATACGCAGTATTTT
TRBV5-1,.,few,TRBJ2-7,CASSLGSGTYEQYF,TGCGCCAGCAGCTTGGGCTCAGGTACCTACGAGCAGTACTTC
TRBV7-6,.,.,TRBJ2-5,CASSPHEVETQYF,TGTGCTAGCAGCCCTCATGAGGTGGAGACCCAGTACTTC
TRBV5-1,.,.,TRBJ1-2,CASSLGRNIGYGYTF,TGCGCCAGCAGCTTGGGAAGAAATATAGGGTATGGCTACACCTTC
TRBV6-1,TRBD1,.,TRBJ1-2,CASKEGGGLIYGYTF,TGTGCCAGCAAAGAAGGGGGCGGCCTTATCTATGGCTACACCTTC